Below, 12 T cell receptor beta chains from the same sample are listed, as sequenced in a study of brain T cells in children with intractable seizures. Only in-frame clones appear in the TCRdb table, and some are missing; sequencing was by immunoSEQ multiplex PCR. The sample lists some 62,000 clones, around 96% occurring once. The sample here was peripheral blood, taken at surgery. These TCRs come from a boy under two years old with focal cortical dysplasia and intractable seizures.

This clone appeared once. V gene TRBV9 combines with J gene TRBJ2-3; 9 bases agree with TRBD2. The V gene's germline CDR1 is SGDLS and CDR2 YYNGEE. J gave up 2 bases and V 0 bases, and 4 bases lay outside the gene matches. The CDR3 has 16 amino acids. The DNA for the CDR3 is TGTGCCAGCAGCGTAGTGGCTAGCGGGAACACAGATACGCAGTATTTT. Translation: CASSVVASGNTDTQYF.

This chain uses TRBV27 with TRBJ2-5; no clear D gene. CDR3 length: 15 residues. V was shortened by 6 bases and J by 5 bases, with 19 bases between the two germline ends. Germline values: CDR1 MNHEY, CDR2 SMNVEV (reference sequence). The CDR3 nucleotides read TGTGCCAGCAGACCAGTTACAACCTCCTGGGAGACCCAGTACTTC. This sequence encodes CASRPVTTSWETQYF.

V is TRBV6-2 or TRBV6-3 and J is TRBJ2-7, with a weak D call TRBD1 (6 bases). This CDR3 region has 15 residues. Germline V gene lookup returns CDR1 MNHEY and CDR2 SVGEGT. Trimming removed 2 bases from V and 2 bases from J, with 13 bases in between. CDR3 amino acids: CASSYARTDTYEQYF. The CDR3 nucleotides are TGTGCCAGCAGTTACGCTAGGACAGATACCTACGAGCAGTACTTC.

The V gene is TRBV27, the J gene TRBJ2-7; unclear D gene. The germline CDR1 and CDR2 sequences are MNHEY and SMNVEV (reference sequence). V was shortened by 0 bases and J by 4 bases, with 10 bases between the two germline ends. The CDR3 is 14 residues long. CDR3 sequence reads: CASSLSRMGYEQYF. The CDR3, as DNA: TGTGCCAGCAGTTTATCCAGGATGGGTTACGAGCAGTACTTC.

This clone was observed a single time. The rearrangement links TRBV11-2 to TRBJ1-1; TRBD1 is a possible D gene (5 bases). V dropped 0 bases and J dropped 8 bases, with 10 bases sitting between them. Germline V gene sequence: CDR1 SGHAT, CDR2 FQNNGV. This CDR3 region has 13 residues. The CDR3 protein is CASSLDGGREAFF. The DNA of the CDR3 is TGTGCCAGCAGCTTAGATGGGGGGAGGGAAGCTTTCTTT.

The chain is built from TRBV28 and TRBJ2-7; 7 positions agree with TRBD2. V trimming: 7 bases; J trimming: 2 bases; junction bases outside the gene matches: 11. CDR1 and CDR2 from the germline V gene are MDHEN and SYDVKM. The CDR3 has 15 residues. CDR3 nucleotides: TGTGCCAGCACCTCCGGGACTATGAATACCTACGAGCAGTACTTC. It translates to CASTSGTMNTYEQYF.

The genes are TRBV19 and TRBJ2-4; no firm D call. Germline assignment: CDR1 LNHDA and CDR2 SQIVND (reference sequence). The CDR3 covers 14 residues. Trimming left V 6 bases short and J 1 base short, with 10 bases between. CDR3 in amino acids: CASRPRWAKNIQYF. The CDR3, as DNA: TGTGCCAGTAGACCTCGTTGGGCCAAAAACATTCAGTACTTC.

The gene calls are TRBV5-1 and TRBJ2-3; D not resolved. CDR1 is SGHRS, CDR2 YFSETQ, per germline. This CDR3 has 16 residues. Trimming left V 2 bases short and J 2 bases short, with 15 bases between. DNA of the CDR3: TGCGCCAGCAGCTTCGACTTCGTATCGTCCACAGATACGCAGTATTTT. Amino acids: CASSFDFVSSTDTQYF.

The chain combines TRBV27 with TRBJ2-6; D not certain. Deletions cut 0 bases from V and 4 bases from J, with 1 base between. Germline lookup yields CDR1 MNHEY and CDR2 SMNVEV (reference sequence). The CDR3 length is 13 residues. The CDR3 region has the DNA TGTGCCAGCAGTTTATCGGGGGCCAACGTCCTGACTTTC. Residues: CASSLSGANVLTF.

The chain employs TRBV28 and TRBJ2-7; possibly TRBD2 for D (6 bases). Trimming took off 2 bases at V and 3 bases at J, with 11 bases between the two ends. This CDR3 has 14 residues. Germline V lookup: CDR1 MDHEN, CDR2 SYDVKM. The CDR3 reads CASSLTDYRYEQYF. In nucleotides, the CDR3 is TGTGCCAGCAGTTTAACGGACTACCGCTACGAGCAGTACTTC.

The table lists this clone with a count of one. This rearrangement joins TRBV7-2 to TRBJ2-5; perhaps TRBD2 as D (5 bases). V was shortened by 2 bases and J by 4 bases, with 11 bases between the two germline ends. CDR1 and CDR2 from the germline V gene are SGHTA and FQGNSA. The CDR3 totals 14 residues. The CDR3 nucleotides read TGTGCCAGCAGCTTAAACCCGGGATCAGAGACCCAGTACTTC. This sequence encodes CASSLNPGSETQYF.

This rearrangement joins TRBV28 to TRBJ1-1, with D possibly being TRBD1 (5 bases). Trimming took off 9 bases at V and 4 bases at J, with 18 bases between the two ends. The CDR3 sequence is 14 residues long. Germline loops: CDR1 MDHEN, CDR2 SYDVKM. CDR3 DNA: TGTGCCAGTCAAGCCCGGGGGTTGAGCACTGAAGCTTTCTTT. Its translation: CASQARGLSTEAFF.